This T cell receptor (beta chain) was observed in a study of blood T cell repertoires in COVID-19 (dated by TCRdb to between 2020 and 2021). In terms of the full investigation: Collaborator samples came from the United States, Italy and Spain and covered acute and convalescent phases of COVID-19. The prospective study material was composed of cDNA or gDNA derived from T cells, B-cell-depleted T cells, or PBMCs. The dataset comprised deeply sampled blood TCRbeta repertoires from subjects exposed to, actively infected with, or recovered from COVID-19. Where HLA class I and class II types were available, the types were taken from metadata supplied by the sample provider, not from assay-based typing. A freely available public database, intended as a resource for researchers studying the immune response to SARS-CoV-2, is where the repertoires were released. Samples came from the ongoing ImmuneRACE study (first 160 participants) plus 1,254 subjects from 6 global collaborators. A de-identified subject ID, COVID-19 status, age in years and sex were almost always included in the sample metadata. The investigation overall reported the following: How much clinical and demographic metadata was included differed by source and by participant, and the metadata was provided uncurated.

Collaborating institutions collected whole blood in K2EDTA tubes following their own protocols. For TCRbeta analysis, collaborator samples were shipped as frozen whole blood, as isolated PBMCs, or as DNA extracted from either sample type. TCRbeta CDR3 regions were amplified from genomic DNA by means of the immunoSEQ Assay, a bias-controlled multiplex PCR. The study's processing was this. Within the assay, amplification of reference gene primers was used to estimate how many nucleated cells each sample contained. To quantify the absolute abundance of each unique TCRbeta CDR3 rearrangement, sequence reads were collapsed and filtered. For each sample, productive Simpson clonality was calculated as the square root of Simpson's diversity index across productive rearrangements. TCRdb re-hosts the immuneACCESS table, in-frame sequences only. Its copies lack some clones; in the studies checked, an unresolved V gene accounts for under half of them, and the cause for the rest is not known. V and J calls and clone size are as listed in that table; D and trimming were resolved from the DNA. This sample comprises tens of thousands of clones, around 89% of them detected only once. Approximately 4.8% of the sample goes to the ten largest clones.

On this clone: Its antigen is not yet known. No clone much larger than this one lies a single base away; base qualities are absent.

The CDR3 has 15 amino acids, counting the end cysteine and phenylalanine. Of all the DNA, just the CDR3 is kept, 45 bases in frame from base 1. Trimming takes 6 bases from V and 1 base from J, and the germline ends sit 13 bases apart. From the germline V gene (reference sequence), CDR1 is LNHNV and CDR2 is YYDKDF. The chain joins TRBV15 to TRBJ1-5; tentative D gene TRBD1, with 5 bases matching. Sample: peripheral blood. The sequence was collected from a woman of 80 years or more with active COVID-19. The DNA is as follows: TGTGCCACCAGGAGGAGGGGAGAGAGCAATCAGCCCCAGCATTTT. It translates to CATRRRGESNQPQHF.